The 31 T cell receptor beta chains listed next were all sequenced from one sample in a study of CD8 T cells in ankylosing spondylitis. TCRdb recomputed calls from the 5' RACE reads with MiXCR, one row per CDR3 protein. This table holds roughly 97,000 distinct CDR3 sequences, over 6.5% found once. Input material: blood, either unsorted or a sorted T cell fraction (not recorded which). The receptors stem from a male donor with ankylosing spondylitis or in good health (not recorded which).

The chain links TRBV14 to TRBJ2-6; D uncertain. Germline CDR1 is SGHDN and CDR2 is FVKESK. The CDR3 spans 14 residues. V gave up 4 bases and J gave up 2 bases, with 6 bases separating them. Written as DNA, the CDR3 is TGTGCCAGCAGCCCGCCTACTGGGGCCAACGTCCTGACTTTC. Its translation: CASSPPTGANVLTF.

This clonotype was recorded at least ten times. The CDR3 region is CASSQPQVSIEQYF. CDR3 DNA: TGTGCCAGCTCCCAACCTCAGGTTTCCATCGAGCAGTACTTC. The chain combines TRBV18 with TRBJ2-7, with unresolved D. Germline V CDR1 and CDR2: KGHSH, LQKENI. The CDR3 totals 14 residues. V shed 6 bases and J shed 6 bases, with 18 bases lying between them.

This clonotype was observed many times. The genes are TRBV7-9 and TRBJ2-1, with TRBD2 matching over 11 bases. The V gene's germline CDR1 is SEHNR and CDR2 FQNEAQ (reference sequence). The V gene end was trimmed by 4 bases and the J gene end by 3 bases; junction bases not matched to a gene: 5. This CDR3 region has 16 residues. The CDR3 loop reads CASSSPGLADYNEQFF. CDR3 DNA sequence: TGTGCCAGCAGCTCTCCGGGACTAGCGGACTACAATGAGCAGTTCTTC.

This clonotype was detected many times. The chain employs TRBV20-1 and TRBJ2-5, with 8 bases matching TRBD1. V was pared by 6 bases and J by 2 bases, with 8 bases of the junction left unmatched. From germline, CDR1 is DFQATT and CDR2 SNEGSKA (reference sequence). CDR3 length equals 14 residues. CDR3 loop: CSAGQGFSQETQYF. For the CDR3, the DNA is TGCAGTGCCGGACAGGGTTTCTCTCAAGAGACCCAGTACTTC.

This clonotype was observed at least ten times. The chain is built from TRBV4-2 and TRBJ2-5; no reliable D call. Germline assignment: CDR1 LGHNA and CDR2 YNFKEQ. The V and J ends lost 5 bases and 2 bases respectively, with 18 bases between them. The CDR3 is 16 residues long. The CDR3 here is CASSSRTVGMQETQYF. CDR3 nucleotide sequence: TGTGCCAGCAGCTCTCGGACGGTTGGGATGCAAGAGACCCAGTACTTC.

This clonotype was counted at least ten times. The rearrangement links TRBV5-5 to TRBJ2-7; D ambiguous. This CDR3 is 14 amino acids long. Germline V CDR1 and CDR2: SGHKS, YYEKEE (reference sequence). V lost 0 bases and J 3 bases, leaving 10 bases between the germline ends. CDR3 nucleotides: TGTGCCAGCAGCTTGGAAGACGGGCACTACGAGCAGTACTTC. The encoded protein is CASSLEDGHYEQYF.

This clonotype was seen many times. This rearrangement joins TRBV18 to TRBJ2-1, with D hard to call. In germline, CDR1 is KGHSH, CDR2 LQKENI. This CDR3 is 13 amino acids long. Trimming removed 6 bases from V and 5 bases from J, with 11 bases in between. CDR3 bases: TGTGCCAGCTCGCAAGCCATGGACAATGAGCAGTTCTTC. This sequence encodes CASSQAMDNEQFF.

Many counts were recorded for this clonotype. The rearrangement joins TRBV7-9 to TRBJ2-3; the D call may be TRBD1 or TRBD2 (5 bases each). V was pared by 4 bases and J by 0 bases, with 17 bases between. Germline values: CDR1 SEHNR, CDR2 FQNEAQ (reference sequence). This CDR3 region has 17 residues. CDR3 amino acids: CASSSSTGTVSTDTQYF. CDR3 bases: TGTGCCAGCAGCTCCAGTACCGGGACGGTGAGCACAGATACGCAGTATTTT.

The chain recombines TRBV7-2 with TRBJ2-5; a weak D match, TRBD2 (6 bases). The germline V and J ends were trimmed by 3 bases and 2 bases, with 13 bases remaining between them. CDR1 SGHTA and CDR2 FQGNSA come from the germline V gene. This CDR3 comprises 15 residues. The CDR3 region is CASSFYQGGQETQYF. The CDR3 DNA reads TGTGCCAGCAGCTTCTACCAGGGAGGACAAGAGACCCAGTACTTC.

There are many counts of this clonotype. The chain uses TRBV4-3 and TRBJ2-1; tentatively, D is TRBD2 (5 bases). V was pared by 3 bases and J by 2 bases, with 8 bases between. The CDR3 loop spans 14 amino acids. Germline CDR1 reads LGHNA; CDR2 reads YSLEER. The CDR3 loop reads CASSHSSTYNEQFF. The CDR3 nucleotides read TGCGCCAGCAGCCACTCTAGCACCTACAATGAGCAGTTCTTC.

On this clonotype itself: A single base separates this from a much larger clone, so it may be a read error. The chain joins TRBV12-3 or TRBV12-4 to TRBJ2-1; 7 bases map to TRBD1. CDR3 length: 14 amino acids. CDR3 in DNA: TGTGCCACCGGTAACAGGGGTGGTGTGAATGGGCAGTTCTTC. It encodes CATGNRGGVNGQFF.

This clonotype has at least ten counts. This chain connects TRBV3-1 to TRBJ2-1, with D perhaps TRBD2 (5 bases). Germline V CDR1 and CDR2: LGHDT, YNNKEL (reference sequence). The CDR3 loop spans 16 amino acids. V dropped 1 base and J dropped 7 bases, with 17 bases sitting between them. The CDR3 region is CASSQGPGSGGNEQFF. CDR3 bases: TGTGCCAGCAGCCAAGGCCCGGGATCAGGAGGTAATGAGCAGTTCTTC.

This clonotype was detected ten times or more. The rearrangement uses TRBV28 and TRBJ2-7; TRBD1 aligns across 8 bases. This CDR3 has 13 residues. After removal of 6 bases from V and 5 bases from J, the junction contained 6 bases not matched to a gene. Germline-derived CDR1 and CDR2 are MDHEN and SYDVKM. Here the CDR3 reads CASSTGTGNEQYF. Here the CDR3 DNA reads TGTGCCAGCAGCACCGGGACAGGAAACGAGCAGTACTTC.

This clonotype was detected ten times or more. V gene TRBV5-1 combines with J gene TRBJ1-4; no definite D call. The CDR3 totals 13 residues. CDR1 SGHRS and CDR2 YFSETQ come from the germline V gene. Deletions cut 1 base from V and 8 bases from J, with 9 bases between. The CDR3: CASSLLQDEKLFF. Written as DNA, the CDR3 is TGCGCCAGCAGCTTGTTGCAGGACGAAAAACTGTTTTTT. Full variable domain (missing parts from reference TRBV5-1 and TRBJ1-4): KAGVTQTPRYLIKTRGQQVTLSCSPISGHRSVSWYQQTPGQGLQFLFEYFSETQRNKGNFPGRFSGRQFSNSRSEMNVSTLELGDSALYLCASSLLQDEKLFFGSGTQLSVL.

This clonotype was counted many times. The chain has TRBV29-1 and TRBJ2-7, with 9 bases lining up with TRBD1. From germline, CDR1 is SQVTM and CDR2 ANQGSEA. J gave up 3 bases and V 7 bases, and 1 base lay outside the gene matches. The CDR3 spans 11 residues. The CDR3 protein is CSGGQGYEQYF. The CDR3 DNA sequence: TGCAGCGGGGGACAGGGCTACGAGCAGTACTTC.

This clonotype was counted at least ten times. The DNA for the CDR3 is TGTGCCAGCAGTGAATGGGCTTTAAATCAGCCCCAGCATTTT. Translated: CASSEWALNQPQHF. The chain employs TRBV25-1 and TRBJ1-5, with D hard to call. V dropped 1 base and J dropped 4 bases, with 8 bases sitting between them. CDR1 is MGHDK and CDR2 is SYGVNS in the germline V gene. The CDR3 length is 14 residues.

Remarks on this clonotype: With a much larger clone just one base away, this may be a read error. The DNA for the CDR3 is TGTGCCAACAGTTTGCGGGGCGCGAACACCGGGGAGCTGTTTTTT. Translated, it gives CANSLRGANTGELFF. The V gene is TRBV27, the J gene TRBJ2-2, with D perhaps TRBD2 (6 bases). Germline CDR1 is MNHEY and CDR2 is SMNVEV (reference sequence). The CDR3 runs 15 residues.

This clonotype was observed many times. The V call is TRBV7-9, the J call TRBJ1-1, with D possibly being TRBD1 (5 bases). The CDR3 has 12 residues. V was pared by 5 bases and J by 5 bases, with 9 bases between. Germline V gives CDR1 SEHNR, CDR2 FQNEAQ (reference sequence). The CDR3 sequence: CASSPPGTEAFF. In DNA, the CDR3 is TGTGCCAGCAGCCCGCCAGGGACTGAAGCTTTCTTT.

This clonotype came up many times. The V and J genes are TRBV4-3 and TRBJ1-5; D is possibly TRBD1 (6 bases). CDR1 LGHNA and CDR2 YSLEER come from the germline V gene. The V gene lost 5 bases and the J gene lost 6 bases, with 14 bases spanning the gap. The CDR3 totals 14 residues. For the CDR3, the DNA is TGCGCCAGCAGCGCGGACAGTCGTGGTCAGCCCCAGCATTTT. The encoded protein is CASSADSRGQPQHF.

The sample holds many counts of this clonotype. A junction end diverges from the germline sequence, so it may reflect a read error. The CDR3 sequence is CASSQGGHSYDF. CDR3 bases: TGTGCCAGCAGCCAAGGGGGACACTCTTACGACTTT. The chain carries TRBV3-1 and TRBJ1-1; the D gene is possibly TRBD1 (6 bases). The CDR3 runs 12 residues. CDR1 LGHDT and CDR2 YNNKEL come from the germline V gene (reference sequence).

There are many counts of this clonotype. V and J are TRBV6-5 and TRBJ2-7; a possible D gene is TRBD1 (7 bases). There are 14 residues in the CDR3. The V and J ends lost 0 bases and 7 bases respectively, with 13 bases between them. Germline loops: CDR1 MNHEY, CDR2 SVGAGI. CDR3: CASSYSRQGGEQYF. The CDR3 DNA is TGTGCCAGCAGTTACTCGAGACAGGGAGGTGAGCAGTACTTC.

This clonotype appeared many times. The rearrangement uses TRBV10-2 and TRBJ2-3; TRBD2 might be the D (5 bases). The CDR3 is 15 amino acids. CDR1 is WSHSY, CDR2 SAAADI, per germline. Trimming took 0 bases from V and 4 from J, leaving 11 bases between them. The CDR3 sequence is CASSESSSNADTQYF. CDR3 in DNA: TGCGCCAGCAGTGAGTCGTCTAGCAACGCAGATACGCAGTATTTT.

This clonotype showed up just a few times. The chain couples TRBV19 to TRBJ1-1; 8 nucleotides agree with TRBD1. Germline V lookup: CDR1 LNHDA, CDR2 SQIVND (reference sequence). The CDR3 runs to 13 residues. V dropped 5 bases and J dropped 7; count of bases not matched to a gene: 6. The CDR3 sequence: CASSVTGADEAFF. The CDR3 DNA is TGTGCCAGTAGTGTGACAGGGGCCGATGAAGCTTTCTTT.

Ten or more counts support this clonotype. V usage is TRBV7-6 and J usage is TRBJ1-2; perhaps TRBD1 as D (6 bases). CDR3 length: 16 residues. V lost 5 bases to trimming and J lost 4 bases, with 20 bases between them. The germline CDR1 and CDR2 sequences are SGHVS and FNYEAQ. CDR3 amino acids: CASSLQAGEQGYGYTF. In DNA form, the CDR3 reads TGTGCCAGCAGCCTACAAGCAGGGGAGCAGGGCTATGGCTACACCTTC.

This clonotype has at least ten counts. This CDR3 reads CASSLDGLPLQHF. The DNA of the CDR3 is TGTGCCAGCAGCTTAGATGGTCTACCCCTCCAGCATTTT. V and J are TRBV7-2 and TRBJ1-5; D is ambiguous. CDR3 size: 13 residues. The V end was cut by 1 base, the J end by 12 bases, with 13 bases between. Germline CDR1 reads SGHTA; CDR2 reads FQGNSA.

Ten or more counts support this clonotype. V is TRBV5-1 and J is TRBJ1-1, with 7 bases identical to TRBD1. The junction had 9 bases not matched to a gene; V was cut back by 0 bases and J by 1 base. Germline V gene data show CDR1 as SGHRS and CDR2 as YFSETQ. This CDR3 region has 17 residues. The CDR3 is CASSLVFTGTANTEAFF. CDR3 sequence (DNA): TGCGCCAGCAGCTTGGTCTTCACCGGGACAGCGAACACTGAAGCTTTCTTT.

This clonotype was picked up many times. The V gene is TRBV27, the J gene TRBJ2-7; 10 nucleotides align to TRBD1. Germline V gene sequence: CDR1 MNHEY, CDR2 SMNVEV (reference sequence). Trimming removed 10 bases from V and 6 bases from J; junction bases left unmatched: 12. The length of the CDR3 is 14 residues. CDR3 DNA sequence: TGTGCCACCACAAGACCGGGACAGGGGTCCGAGCAGTACTTC. Translated, it gives CATTRPGQGSEQYF.

Ten or more counts support this clonotype. The J gene is TRBJ2-3, the V gene TRBV20-1; 7 nucleotides align to TRBD2. The CDR3 is made up of 13 amino acids. J was trimmed by 0 bases and V by 6 bases; bases with no gene match: 3. Per the germline V gene, CDR1 is DFQATT and CDR2 is SNEGSKA (reference sequence). CDR3 nucleotide sequence: TGCAGTGCCCTAGCGGCTAGCACAGATACGCAGTATTTT. The encoded protein is CSALAASTDTQYF.

In this sample, this clonotype turned up a few times. The V call is TRBV24-1, the J call TRBJ2-5; D possibly corresponds to TRBD2 (6 bases). The V end lost 4 bases, the J end lost 5 bases, and 19 bases lay between the germline ends. Germline CDR1 KGHDR, CDR2 SFDVKD. This CDR3 spans 16 amino acids. In DNA, the CDR3 is TGTGCCACCAGTGACCCCTCGGGGAGGCTCTCGGAGACCCAGTACTTC. It yields the protein CATSDPSGRLSETQYF.

This clonotype was seen at least ten times. The chain joins TRBV6-1 to TRBJ1-2; the D is unclear. CDR3 length equals 13 residues. Trimming pared 7 bases from V and 2 bases from J, leaving 11 bases between. Looked up from germline, CDR1 is MNHNS and CDR2 is SASEGT. CDR3 amino acids: CASKRDVNYGYTF. CDR3 DNA: TGTGCCAGCAAAAGAGACGTGAACTATGGCTACACCTTC.

This clonotype was recorded a few times. The chain links TRBV20-1 to TRBJ2-7; the D gene could be TRBD1 or TRBD2 (5 bases each). This CDR3 contains 14 residues. V dropped 1 base and J dropped 6 bases, with 16 bases sitting between them. Germline V gene data show CDR1 as DFQATT and CDR2 as SNEGSKA (reference sequence). CDR3 bases: TGCAGTGCTAGAGGAACCGGGGCCGACGGCGAGCAGTACTTC. Protein: CSARGTGADGEQYF.